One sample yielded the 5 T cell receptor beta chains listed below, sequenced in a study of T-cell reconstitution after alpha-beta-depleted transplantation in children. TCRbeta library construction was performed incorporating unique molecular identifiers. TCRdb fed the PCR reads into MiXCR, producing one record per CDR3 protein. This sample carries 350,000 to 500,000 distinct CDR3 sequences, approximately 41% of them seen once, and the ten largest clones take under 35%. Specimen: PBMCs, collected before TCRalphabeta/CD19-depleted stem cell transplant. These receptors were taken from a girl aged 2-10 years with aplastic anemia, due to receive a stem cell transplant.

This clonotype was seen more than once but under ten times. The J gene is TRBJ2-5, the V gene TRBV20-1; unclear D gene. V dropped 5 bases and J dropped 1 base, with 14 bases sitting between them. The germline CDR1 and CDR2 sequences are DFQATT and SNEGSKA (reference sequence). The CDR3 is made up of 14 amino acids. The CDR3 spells CSARYPSPQETQYF. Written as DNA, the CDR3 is TGCAGTGCTCGCTATCCTAGTCCCCAAGAGACCCAGTACTTC.

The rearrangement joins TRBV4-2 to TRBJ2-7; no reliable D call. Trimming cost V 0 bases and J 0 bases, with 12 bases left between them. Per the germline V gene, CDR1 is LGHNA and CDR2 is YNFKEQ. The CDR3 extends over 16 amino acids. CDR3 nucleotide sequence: TGTGCCAGCAGCCAAGATCTAGGCCTTAGCTCCTACGAGCAGTACTTC. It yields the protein CASSQDLGLSSYEQYF.

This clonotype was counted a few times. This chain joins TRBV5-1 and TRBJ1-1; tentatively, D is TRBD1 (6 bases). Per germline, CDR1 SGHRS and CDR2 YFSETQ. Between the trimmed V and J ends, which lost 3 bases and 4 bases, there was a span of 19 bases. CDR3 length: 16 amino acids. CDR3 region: CASSSLGGEWSTEAFF. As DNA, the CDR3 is TGCGCCAGCAGCTCCCTTGGGGGCGAGTGGAGCACTGAAGCTTTCTTT.

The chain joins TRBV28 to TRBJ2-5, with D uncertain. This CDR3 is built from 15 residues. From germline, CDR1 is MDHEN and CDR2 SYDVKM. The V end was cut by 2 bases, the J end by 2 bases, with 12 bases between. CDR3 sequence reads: CASSLSLGGQETQYF. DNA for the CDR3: TGTGCCAGCAGTTTAAGTCTAGGTGGACAAGAGACCCAGTACTTC.

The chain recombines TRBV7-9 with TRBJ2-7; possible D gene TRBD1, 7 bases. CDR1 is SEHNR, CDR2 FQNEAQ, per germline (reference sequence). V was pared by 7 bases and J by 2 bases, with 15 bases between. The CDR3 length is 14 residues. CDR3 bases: TGTGCCAGCACAGGGGGGAAAGGACCCTACGAGCAGTACTTC. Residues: CASTGGKGPYEQYF.